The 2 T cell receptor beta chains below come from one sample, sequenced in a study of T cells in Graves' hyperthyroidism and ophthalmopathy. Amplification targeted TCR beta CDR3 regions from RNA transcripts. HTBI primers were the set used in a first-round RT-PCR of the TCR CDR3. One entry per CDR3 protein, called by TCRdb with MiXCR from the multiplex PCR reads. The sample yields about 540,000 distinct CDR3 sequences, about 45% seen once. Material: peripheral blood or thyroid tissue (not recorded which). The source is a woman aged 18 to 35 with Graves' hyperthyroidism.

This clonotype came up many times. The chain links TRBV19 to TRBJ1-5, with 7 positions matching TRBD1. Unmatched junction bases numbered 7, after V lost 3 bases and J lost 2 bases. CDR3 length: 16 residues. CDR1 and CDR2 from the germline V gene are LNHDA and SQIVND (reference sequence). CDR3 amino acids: CASSIYRGRGNQPQHF. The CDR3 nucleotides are TGTGCCAGTAGTATTTACAGGGGTCGGGGCAATCAGCCCCAGCATTTT.

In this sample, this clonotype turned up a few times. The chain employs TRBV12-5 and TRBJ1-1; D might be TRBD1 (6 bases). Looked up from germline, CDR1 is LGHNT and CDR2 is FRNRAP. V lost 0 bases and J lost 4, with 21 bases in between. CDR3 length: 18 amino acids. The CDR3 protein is CASGLVRVLGAGSTEAFF. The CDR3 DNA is TGTGCTAGTGGTTTGGTAAGGGTCTTGGGGGCTGGGAGCACTGAAGCTTTCTTT.